The 26 T cell receptor beta chains below come from one sample, sequenced in a study of CD4 T cells in relation to SARS-CoV-2 and coronaviruses. Their antigens are not known. Unexposed donor CD4+ T cells date from about 2011-2018, before the COVID-19 pandemic. After around nine days of culture, CD4+ T cells were isolated. Data came from immunoSEQ multiplex PCR; TCRdb stores just in-frame clones and leaves some out. The sample includes around 23,000 clones, roughly 70% of them seen just once. Sequencing used CD4+ T cells from PBMCs, cultured in vitro. These receptors were obtained from a human donor in good health.

This CDR3 reads CASGQQENTEAFF. CDR3 coding DNA: TGTGCCAGCGGCCAACAGGAGAACACTGAAGCTTTCTTT. This chain joins TRBV7-3 and TRBJ1-1; tentatively, D is TRBD1 (5 bases). V was cut by 8 bases and J by 1 base, with 11 bases left in between. The CDR3 extends over 13 amino acids. Per the germline V gene, CDR1 is SGHTA and CDR2 is FQGTGA.

V is TRBV2 and J is TRBJ2-1; D gene ambiguous. This CDR3 contains 12 residues. Germline V gene sequence: CDR1 SNHLY, CDR2 FYNNEI. V lost 5 bases and J lost 8, with 10 bases in between. This chain's CDR3 is CASSLPRDEQFF. In DNA form, the CDR3 reads TGTGCCAGCAGTCTCCCTAGGGATGAGCAGTTCTTC.

V and J are TRBV6-4 and TRBJ1-1, with D possibly being TRBD1 (6 bases). Germline CDR1 is MRHNA and CDR2 is SNTAGT. V lost 5 bases to trimming and J lost 1 base, with 11 bases between them. This CDR3 spans 14 amino acids. In nucleotides, the CDR3 is TGTGCCAGCAGTACCGAGACAGGGAACACTGAAGCTTTCTTT. This gives the protein CASSTETGNTEAFF.

This chain connects TRBV2 to TRBJ2-7; TRBD1 aligns across 8 bases. CDR1 SNHLY and CDR2 FYNNEI come from the germline V gene. The trim removed 4 bases at V and 1 base at J, leaving 3 bases unmatched. The CDR3 covers 14 residues. CDR3 residues: CASSGQGFSYEQYF. The CDR3 DNA is TGTGCCAGCAGTGGACAGGGGTTTTCCTACGAGCAGTACTTC. The entire variable domain, with the rest obtained from reference TRBV2 and TRBJ2-7, is as follows: EPEVTQTPSHQVTQMGQEVILRCVPISNHLYFYWYRQILGQKVEFLVSFYNNEISEKSEIFDDQFSVERPDGSNFTLKIRSTKLEDSAMYFCASSGQGFSYEQYFGPGTRLTVT.

The J gene is TRBJ2-2, the V gene TRBV7-3; 8 bases align to TRBD2. Germline lookup yields CDR1 SGHTA and CDR2 FQGTGA. V gave up 5 bases and J gave up 5 bases; unmatched junction bases: 13. The CDR3 sequence is 17 residues long. CDR3 coding DNA: TGTGCCAGCAGCAAAGGACTAGCCCATCAGGGGACCGGGGAGCTGTTTTTT. Amino acid sequence: CASSKGLAHQGTGELFF.

The gene calls are TRBV5-4 and TRBJ2-1, with 7 positions matching TRBD2. This CDR3 spans 14 amino acids. V trimming: 7 bases; J trimming: 4 bases; junction bases outside the gene matches: 8. Germline V gene lookup returns CDR1 SGHNT and CDR2 YYREEE (reference sequence). The CDR3, as DNA: TGTGCCAGCGCGAGGCTAGCGGAATACAATGAGCAGTTCTTC. Its protein is CASARLAEYNEQFF.

The rearrangement links TRBV29-1 to TRBJ2-1; 15 positions agree with TRBD2. This CDR3 is built from 17 residues. Germline loops: CDR1 SQVTM, CDR2 ANQGSEA. The J segment lost 9 bases and the V segment lost 5 bases, leaving 14 bases of the junction unmatched. The CDR3 sequence is CSVRGQWTSGRESEQFF. In nucleotides, the CDR3 is TGCAGCGTTAGGGGACAATGGACTAGCGGGAGGGAGAGTGAGCAGTTCTTC.

This chain uses TRBV7-3 with TRBJ2-5; a weak D match, TRBD1 (6 bases). Germline-derived CDR1 and CDR2 are SGHTA and FQGTGA. CDR3 length: 13 residues. V shed 3 bases and J shed 4 bases, with 9 bases lying between them. Written as DNA, the CDR3 is TGTGCCAGCAGCTTCGGCAGGGGAGAGACCCAGTACTTC. It yields the protein CASSFGRGETQYF.

The V call is TRBV2, the J call TRBJ2-7; 13 positions match TRBD2. After removal of 7 bases from V and 7 bases from J, the junction contained 7 bases not matched to a gene. This CDR3 spans 14 amino acids. Germline assignment: CDR1 SNHLY and CDR2 FYNNEI. In DNA, the CDR3 is TGTGCCAGCACAGGACTAGCGGGAGTGGGGGAGCAGTACTTC. It codes for CASTGLAGVGEQYF.

The J gene is TRBJ1-1, the V gene TRBV6-1; D remains ambiguous. CDR1 is MNHNS and CDR2 is SASEGT in the germline V gene. The CDR3 sequence is 16 residues long. V was shortened by 4 bases and J by 5 bases, with 20 bases between the two germline ends. This CDR3 is CASSVLPGTSGTEAFF. Written as DNA, the CDR3 is TGTGCCAGCAGTGTCCTACCGGGAACCTCGGGGACTGAAGCTTTCTTT.

The rearrangement links TRBV12-5 to TRBJ2-5; the D is unclear. Germline V CDR1 and CDR2: LGHNT, FRNRAP. The germline V and J ends were trimmed by 5 bases and 5 bases, with 3 bases remaining between them. This CDR3 contains 10 residues. DNA of the CDR3: TGTGCTAGTGGTCTGGAGACCCAGTACTTC. Its protein product is CASGLETQYF.

This clone was picked up one time. The V gene is TRBV3-1 (or the pseudogene TRBV3-2), the J gene TRBJ2-1, with TRBD2 as a possible D gene (5 bases). The CDR3 is 17 residues long. Germline CDR1 is LGHDT and CDR2 is YNNKEL (reference sequence). V shed 4 bases and J shed 7 bases, with 23 bases lying between them. CDR3 region: CASSPDSTIANRNEQFF. CDR3 sequence (DNA): TGTGCCAGCAGCCCTGACTCAACCATAGCGAATAGGAATGAGCAGTTCTTC.

J is TRBJ1-2 and V is TRBV25-1; D might be TRBD1 (6 bases). CDR1 is MGHDK, CDR2 SYGVNS, per germline. Trimming took 2 bases from V and 7 from J, leaving 20 bases between them. CDR3 size: 16 residues. CDR3 loop: CASSEGGGGLFGGYTF. CDR3 DNA: TGTGCCAGCAGTGAAGGGGGCGGGGGCCTATTCGGTGGCTACACCTTC.

This chain connects TRBV28 to TRBJ2-7; D gene unclear. This CDR3 spans 15 amino acids. CDR1 and CDR2 (germline): MDHEN, SYDVKM. V lost 3 bases to trimming and J lost 4 bases, with 16 bases between them. CDR3: CASSFGPSPQYEQYF. The CDR3, as DNA: TGTGCCAGCAGTTTTGGGCCCTCCCCCCAGTACGAGCAGTACTTC.

The V call is TRBV28, the J call TRBJ1-2, with 8 bases fitting TRBD1. Per the germline V gene, CDR1 is MDHEN and CDR2 is SYDVKM. The CDR3 has 16 residues. The junction had 13 bases not matched to a gene; V was cut back by 9 bases and J by 1 base. The CDR3 loop reads CASLGAGGDGNYGYTF. The CDR3 DNA sequence: TGTGCCAGTCTAGGGGCAGGGGGCGATGGTAACTATGGCTACACCTTC.

By its share, this clone is medium-sized. The V gene is TRBV18, the J gene TRBJ2-5; TRBD1 aligns across 7 bases. Germline assignment: CDR1 KGHSH and CDR2 LQKENI. Losses at the gene ends were 3 bases for V and 5 bases for J; bases not matched to a gene: 9. The CDR3 covers 15 residues. This chain's CDR3 is CASSPRTGDGETQYF. DNA for the CDR3: TGTGCCAGCTCACCCAGAACAGGGGACGGGGAGACCCAGTACTTC.

This clone was picked up one time. The chain recombines TRBV6-5 with TRBJ2-2, with 8 bases that match TRBD1. The V gene end was trimmed by 8 bases and the J gene end by 5 bases; junction bases not matched to a gene: 10. The CDR3 sequence is 15 residues long. Germline V gives CDR1 MNHEY, CDR2 SVGAGI. CDR3 nucleotide sequence: TGTGCCAGCGGTCTTGGACAGGGAAGGACCGGGGAGCTGTTTTTT. Translation: CASGLGQGRTGELFF.

This rearrangement joins TRBV19 to TRBJ2-2; the match to TRBD2 covers 8 bases. Trimming removed 5 bases from V and 0 bases from J; junction bases left unmatched: 5. CDR1 and CDR2 from the germline V gene are LNHDA and SQIVND (reference sequence). The CDR3 covers 16 residues. CDR3 in amino acids: CASSGSGTSNTGELFF. CDR3 nucleotides: TGTGCCAGTAGTGGTAGCGGGACGTCGAACACCGGGGAGCTGTTTTTT.

The chain joins TRBV19 to TRBJ2-1; TRBD2 matches 10 bases. From germline, CDR1 is LNHDA and CDR2 SQIVND (reference sequence). CDR3 length: 13 residues. V lost 5 bases to trimming and J lost 14 bases; unmatched junction nucleotides: 9. Here the CDR3 DNA reads TGTGCCAGTAGTTCCCCCCTAGCGGGGGCCGAGTTCTTC. Translation gives CASSSPLAGAEFF.

This sequence joins TRBV5-1 and TRBJ2-3; D remains ambiguous. CDR3 length equals 14 residues. The germline CDR1 and CDR2 sequences are SGHRS and YFSETQ. Trimming pared 0 bases from V and 4 bases from J, leaving 9 bases between. Written as DNA, the CDR3 is TGCGCCAGCAGCTTGGCATTGGCAGCAGATACGCAGTATTTT. Its protein is CASSLALAADTQYF.

The chain joins TRBV6-5 to TRBJ1-1, with D uncertain. The CDR3 extends over 12 amino acids. Per germline, CDR1 MNHEY and CDR2 SVGAGI. V was trimmed by 6 bases and J by 4 bases, leaving 9 bases between them. CDR3 sequence reads: CASRARGTEAFF. Here the CDR3 DNA reads TGTGCCAGCAGGGCCAGAGGCACTGAAGCTTTCTTT.

This chain uses TRBV6-5 with TRBJ2-1, with D unresolved. The CDR3 length is 15 residues. Trimming removed 0 bases from V and 2 bases from J, with 8 bases in between. Germline CDR1 and CDR2: MNHEY and SVGAGI. The chain's CDR3 is CASSYSNPAYNEQFF. Written as DNA, the CDR3 is TGTGCCAGCAGTTACTCGAATCCCGCCTACAATGAGCAGTTCTTC.

The gene calls are TRBV18 and TRBJ1-3; TRBD1 matches 9 bases. Germline V gene data show CDR1 as KGHSH and CDR2 as LQKENI. The CDR3 is 15 residues long. J gave up 2 bases and V 4 bases, and 3 bases lay outside the gene matches. The CDR3 DNA sequence: TGTGCCAGCTCACTTACAGGGGGCCCTGGAAACACCATATATTTT. Its translation is CASSLTGGPGNTIYF.

This clone was seen a few times. V is TRBV6-5 and J is TRBJ2-7; 9 nucleotides align to TRBD2. J gave up 6 bases and V 5 bases, and 8 bases lay outside the gene matches. CDR3 size: 14 residues. Germline CDR1 MNHEY, CDR2 SVGAGI. CDR3 loop: CASSNRASGTEQYF. The CDR3 coding sequence is TGTGCCAGCAGTAACCGGGCTAGCGGGACCGAGCAGTACTTC.

The rearrangement links TRBV6-6 to TRBJ1-2; 12 bases match TRBD1. This CDR3 comprises 15 residues. Germline V gene data show CDR1 as MNHNY and CDR2 as SVGAGI (reference sequence). V trimming: 9 bases; J trimming: 0 bases; junction bases outside the gene matches: 5. CDR3: CASEGQGATNYGYTF. The CDR3 bases are TGTGCCAGTGAGGGACAGGGGGCAACTAACTATGGCTACACCTTC.

The J gene is TRBJ2-4, the V gene TRBV10-1; 10 bases map to TRBD2. Germline V gene data show CDR1 as WNHNN and CDR2 as SYGVQD (reference sequence). Trimming removed 2 bases from V and 7 bases from J; junction bases left unmatched: 5. The CDR3 loop spans 15 amino acids. The CDR3 DNA is TGCGCCAGCAGTGAGGAGGGACTAGCGACCAACATTCAGTACTTC. This codes for CASSEEGLATNIQYF.